This T cell receptor beta chain derives from a study of blood T cell repertoires in COVID-19. Across the study: T cells, B-cell-depleted T cells, or PBMCs supplied cDNA or gDNA.

Generated by immunoSEQ multiplex PCR, the TCRdb table keeps only in-frame clones and is missing some. This table has 350,000 to 400,000 clones, approximately 87% appearing once. Participants, roughly 18 to 89 years old, spanned around 25 US areas. The sample comprised PBMCs or T cells enriched from blood (not recorded which). The receptor was derived from a man aged 35 to 55 in a cohort exposed to, infected with or recovered from COVID-19 (not recorded which).

The CDR3 spells CASSRADRGAGNTIYF. The CDR3 region has the DNA TGTGCCAGCTCTCGAGCGGACAGGGGCGCTGGAAACACCATATATTTT. This rearrangement joins TRBV2 to TRBJ1-3; 9 bases agree with TRBD1. V lost 8 bases to trimming and J lost 2 bases; unmatched junction nucleotides: 10. This CDR3 comprises 16 residues. Germline-derived CDR1 and CDR2 are SNHLY and FYNNEI.